This TCR beta chain was observed in a study of CD8 T cells in ankylosing spondylitis. General study results and limits: Disease-associated clones were reportedly significantly overrepresented in matched ankylosing spondylitis synovial fluid. Among TCR beta sequences, a motif of about 8 highly homologous variants appeared characteristic of ankylosing spondylitis blood.

TCRdb redid the calling of the 5' RACE reads with MiXCR, one entry per CDR3 protein. The sample includes around 490,000 distinct CDR3 sequences, roughly 5% of them seen just once. Germline V gives CDR1 SGHRS, CDR2 YFSETQ. The CDR3 totals 16 residues. V lost 3 bases and J lost 2, with 17 bases in between. In its sample, this clonotype was seen many times. The antigen is unknown. This rearrangement joins TRBV5-1 to TRBJ1-1; perhaps TRBD1 as D (6 bases). Source material: blood, either unsorted or a sorted T cell fraction (not recorded which). The sequence derives from a male donor with ankylosing spondylitis. As DNA, the CDR3 is TGCGCCAGCAGCTCCGAAGGAGGGGGGGTTAACACTGAAGCTTTCTTT. Its translation: CASSSEGGGVNTEAFF.